This T cell receptor beta chain was recorded in a study of blood T cell repertoires in COVID-19. Study information: COVID-19 samples, acute and convalescent, were from the United States, Italy and Spain. Nucleic acid was either cDNA or gDNA, and it came from T cells, B-cell-depleted T cells, or PBMCs.

Original processing notes: Reference gene primer amplification in the assay estimated nucleated cell counts. Method: immunoSEQ multiplex PCR; TCRdb's copy keeps in-frame clones and lacks some. The DNA gave D and trimming, while V, J and clone size come from that table. The table lists about 210,000 clones, roughly 80% of them singletons. This clone was detected a few times. V trimming: 8 bases; J trimming: 1 base; junction bases outside the gene matches: 9. The germline CDR1 and CDR2 sequences are MDHEN and SYDVKM. This CDR3 is built from 15 residues. This chain uses TRBV28 with TRBJ1-1; 8 positions match TRBD1. This TCR derives from an elderly woman with COVID-19, enrolled during active disease. Material: peripheral blood. The CDR3 here is CASGIPGGANTEAFF. Written as DNA, the CDR3 is TGTGCCAGCGGGATACCAGGGGGCGCGAACACTGAAGCTTTCTTT.